A selection of T cell receptor beta chains follows, all from one sample in a study of PD-L1 blockade in urothelial cancer. The method was immunoSEQ multiplex PCR; TCRdb's version includes in-frame clones alone and lacks a portion of them. The top ten clones hold around 1.5% of a sample with tens of thousands of clones, nearly 90% of them seen once. The sample in question was PBMCs, obtained around atezolizumab (anti-PD-L1) treatment. All receptors come from a man between 60 and 70 years old with urothelial cancer. The CDR3 runs from the conserved cysteine through the conserved F or W. Each record gives: V gene, CDR3 protein.

>TRBV4-3
CASSHLSGDEQYF
>TRBV7-3
CASSLSGGGGNEQFF
>TRBV11-3
CASSATRGWLNGGELFF
>TRBV4-3
CASSQDEGAEAFF
>TRBV10-1
CASSLTRNTEAFF
>TRBV4-2
CASSQEAKSTDTQYF
>TRBV7-2
CASSRQGVPVYGYTF
>TRBV5-4
CASSLTSGSMNIQYF
>TRBV7-2
CASSLMLSSYNSPLHF
>TRBV7-9
CASSPVYSNQPQHF
>TRBV19
CASSMGGLIEAFF
>TRBV19
CASSDSYSNQPQHF
>TRBV30
CAWSVRRRGGYTF
>TRBV4-3
CASSQTLTTGSPQHF
>TRBV18
CASSTGDYGYTF
>TRBV5-1
CASSLGQGRAEKLFF
>TRBV19
CASIMRPGLANEQFF
>TRBV10-2
CASSEQRGVGNEQFF
>TRBV5-1
CASSFSGGATDTQYF
>TRBV28
CASSLSGGALSGYTF
>TRBV10-3
CAISESAGGGETQYF
>TRBV4-2
CASSQELAGGPRADTQYF
>TRBV25-1
CASSPRGGTENYNEQFF
>TRBV14
CASSLQTTGELFF
>TRBV10-3
CAISSTGVSTEAFF
>TRBV7-2
CASSFLPAGSANYGYTF
>TRBV30
CAVGGARTSNQPQHF
>TRBV13
CASSPTGVETQYF
>TRBV28
CASSLARTVPGANVLTF
>TRBV28
CASSDRGWSGANVLTF
>TRBV27
CASSRRTGVGQPQHF
>TRBV6-5
CASSGTGGGDTEAFF
>TRBV7-3
CASSLTPRGIGERDIVEQYF
>TRBV5-4
CASSSLAGQGIQETQYF
>TRBV7-3
CASSLTGTAEAFF
>TRBV5-6
CASSLGGGGTDTQYF
>TRBV5-1
CASSWGASGGGRTDTQYF
>TRBV6-1
CASRTGLENTIYF
>TRBV4-3
CASSQVLASLAKNIQYF
>TRBV30
CASSRRGVSNQPQHF
>TRBV21-1
CASRTGGGTYEQYF
>TRBV11-2
CASSPESSGELFF
>TRBV7-2
CASSLRGQGVGAFF
>TRBV29-1
CSVGTGSSYEQYF
>TRBV27
CASSYTNTDTQYF
>TRBV11-2
CASSSIAGGPANIQYF
>TRBV9
CASSAQGTSGSADTQYF
>TRBV4-3
CASSPGAGSDNEQFF